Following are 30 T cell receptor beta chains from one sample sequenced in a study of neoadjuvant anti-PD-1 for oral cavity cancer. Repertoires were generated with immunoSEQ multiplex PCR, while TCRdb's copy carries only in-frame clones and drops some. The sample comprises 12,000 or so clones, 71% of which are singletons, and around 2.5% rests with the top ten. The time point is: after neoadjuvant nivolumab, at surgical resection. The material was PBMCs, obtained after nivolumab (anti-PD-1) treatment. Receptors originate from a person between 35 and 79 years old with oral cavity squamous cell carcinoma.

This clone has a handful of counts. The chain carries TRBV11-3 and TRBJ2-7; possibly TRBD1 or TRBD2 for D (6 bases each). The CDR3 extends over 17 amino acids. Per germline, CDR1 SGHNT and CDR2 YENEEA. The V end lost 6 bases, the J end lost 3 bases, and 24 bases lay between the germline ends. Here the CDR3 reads CASSPGTGAGRGYEQYF. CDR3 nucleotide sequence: TGTGCCAGCAGTCCCGGGACGGGGGCTGGTCGGGGCTACGAGCAGTACTTC.

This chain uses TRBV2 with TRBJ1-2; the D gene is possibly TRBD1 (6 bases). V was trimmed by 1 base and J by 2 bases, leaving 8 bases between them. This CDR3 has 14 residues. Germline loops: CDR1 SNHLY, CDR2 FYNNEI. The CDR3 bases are TGTGCCAGCAGTGAAGTAGACAGGAACTATGGCTACACCTTC. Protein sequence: CASSEVDRNYGYTF.

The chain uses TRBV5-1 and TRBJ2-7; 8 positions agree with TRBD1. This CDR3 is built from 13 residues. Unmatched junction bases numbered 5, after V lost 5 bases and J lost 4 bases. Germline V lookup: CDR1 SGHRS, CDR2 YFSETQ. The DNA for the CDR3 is TGCGCCAGCAGGCGGACAGGGAGGTACGAGCAGTACTTC. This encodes CASRRTGRYEQYF.

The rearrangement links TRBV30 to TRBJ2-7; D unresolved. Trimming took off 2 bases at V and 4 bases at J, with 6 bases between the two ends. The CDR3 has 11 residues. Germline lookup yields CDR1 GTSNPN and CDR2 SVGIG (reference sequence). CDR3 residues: CAWSKGYEQYF. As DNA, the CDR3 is TGTGCCTGGAGTAAGGGTTACGAGCAGTACTTC.

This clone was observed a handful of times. CDR3 DNA sequence: TGTGCCAGCAGTTCAGGGTACGAGCAGTACTTC. It specifies CASSSGYEQYF. V gene TRBV27 combines with J gene TRBJ2-7; tentative D call: TRBD1 (5 bases). The germline V gene has CDR1 MNHEY and CDR2 SMNVEV (reference sequence). V shed 4 bases and J shed 4 bases, with 5 bases lying between them. This CDR3 region has 11 residues.

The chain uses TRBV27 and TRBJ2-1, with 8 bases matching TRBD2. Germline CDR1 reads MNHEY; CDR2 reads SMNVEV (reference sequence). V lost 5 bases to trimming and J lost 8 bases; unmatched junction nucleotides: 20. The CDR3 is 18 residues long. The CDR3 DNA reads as TGTGCCAGCAGTAATGTCGGGACCAGCGGGAGTGAGGGTCATGAGCAGTTCTTC. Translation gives CASSNVGTSGSEGHEQFF.

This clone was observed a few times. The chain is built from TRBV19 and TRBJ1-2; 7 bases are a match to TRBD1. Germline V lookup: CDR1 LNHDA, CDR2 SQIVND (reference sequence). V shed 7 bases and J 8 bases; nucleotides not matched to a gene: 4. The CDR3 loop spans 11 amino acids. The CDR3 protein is CASNRGSGYTF. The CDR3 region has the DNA TGTGCCAGTAACAGGGGTTCCGGCTACACCTTC. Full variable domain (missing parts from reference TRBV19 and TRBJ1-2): DGGITQSPKYLFRKEGQNVTLSCEQNLNHDAMYWYRQDPGQGLRLIYYSQIVNDFQKGDIAEGYSVSREKKESFPLTVTSAQKNPTAFYLCASNRGSGYTFGSGTRLTVV.

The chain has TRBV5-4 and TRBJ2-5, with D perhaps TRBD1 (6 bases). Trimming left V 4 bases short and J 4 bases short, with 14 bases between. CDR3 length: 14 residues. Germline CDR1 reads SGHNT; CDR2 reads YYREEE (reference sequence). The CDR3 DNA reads TGTGCCAGCAGCGTCCAGACAGGTCGAGAGACCCAGTACTTC. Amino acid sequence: CASSVQTGRETQYF.

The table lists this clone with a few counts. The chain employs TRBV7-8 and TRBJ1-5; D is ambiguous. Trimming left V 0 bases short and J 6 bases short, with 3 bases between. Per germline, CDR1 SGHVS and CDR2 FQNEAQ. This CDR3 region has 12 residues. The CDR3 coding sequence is TGTGCCAGCAGCTTAGCGGGTCAGCCCCAGCATTTT. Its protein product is CASSLAGQPQHF.

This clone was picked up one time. CDR3 sequence reads: CASNEGDYNEQFF. The CDR3 region has the DNA TGTGCCAGCAACGAAGGGGACTACAATGAGCAGTTCTTC. The V call is TRBV2, the J call TRBJ2-1; D is possibly TRBD1 (5 bases). Trimming shortened V by 7 bases and J by 3 bases, and 10 bases separated the two germline ends. Germline CDR1 reads SNHLY; CDR2 reads FYNNEI. The CDR3 is 13 residues long.

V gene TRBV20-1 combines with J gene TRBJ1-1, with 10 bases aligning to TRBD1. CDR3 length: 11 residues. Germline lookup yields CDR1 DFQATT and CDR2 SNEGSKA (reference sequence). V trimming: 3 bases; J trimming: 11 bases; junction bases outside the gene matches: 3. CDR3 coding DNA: TGCAGTGCTAGCGGACAGGGGGTGGCTTTCTTT. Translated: CSASGQGVAFF.

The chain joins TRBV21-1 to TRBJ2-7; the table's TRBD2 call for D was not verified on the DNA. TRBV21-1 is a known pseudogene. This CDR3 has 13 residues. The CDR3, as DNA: TGTGCCAGCAGCAACCGGGGAGGGTCCGAGCAGTACTTC. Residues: CASSNRGGSEQYF.

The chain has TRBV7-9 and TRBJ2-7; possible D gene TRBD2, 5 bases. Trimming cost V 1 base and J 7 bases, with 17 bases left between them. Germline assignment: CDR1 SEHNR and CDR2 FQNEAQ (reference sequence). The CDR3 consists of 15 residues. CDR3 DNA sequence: TGTGCCAGCAGCTTAGAGGTACTAGGGATCGGGGAGCAGTACTTC. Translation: CASSLEVLGIGEQYF.

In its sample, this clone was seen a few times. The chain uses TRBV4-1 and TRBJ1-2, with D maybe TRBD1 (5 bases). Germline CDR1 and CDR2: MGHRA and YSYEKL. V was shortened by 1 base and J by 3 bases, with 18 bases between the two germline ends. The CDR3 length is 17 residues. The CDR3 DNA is TGCGCCAGCAGCCAAGGTGGTGCCAGGGCGACGGACTATGGCTACACCTTC. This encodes CASSQGGARATDYGYTF.

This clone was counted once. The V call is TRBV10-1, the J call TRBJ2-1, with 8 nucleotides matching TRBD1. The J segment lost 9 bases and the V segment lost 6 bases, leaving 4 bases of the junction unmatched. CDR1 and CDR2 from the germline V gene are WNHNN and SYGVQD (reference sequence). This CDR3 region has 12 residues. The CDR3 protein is CASSHTGGEQFF. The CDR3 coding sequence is TGCGCCAGCAGCCATACAGGGGGTGAGCAGTTCTTC.

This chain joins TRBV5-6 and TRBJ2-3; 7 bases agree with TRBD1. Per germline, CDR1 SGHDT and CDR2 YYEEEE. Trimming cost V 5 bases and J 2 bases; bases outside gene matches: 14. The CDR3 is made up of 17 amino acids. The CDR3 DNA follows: TGTGCCAGCAGTCCCTACGGGACAGATTTGTTCACAGATACGCAGTATTTT. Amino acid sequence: CASSPYGTDLFTDTQYF.

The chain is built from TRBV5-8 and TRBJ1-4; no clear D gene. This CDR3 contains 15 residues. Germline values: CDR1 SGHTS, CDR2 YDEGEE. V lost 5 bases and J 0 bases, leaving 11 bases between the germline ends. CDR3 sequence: CASRKDGSTNEKLFF. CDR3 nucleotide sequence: TGTGCCAGCAGAAAGGACGGTTCAACTAATGAAAAACTGTTTTTT.

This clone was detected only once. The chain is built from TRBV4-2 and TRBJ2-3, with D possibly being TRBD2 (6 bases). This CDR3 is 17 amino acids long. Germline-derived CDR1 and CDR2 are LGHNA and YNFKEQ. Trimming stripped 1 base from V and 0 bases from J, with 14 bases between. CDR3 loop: CASSQGISGTSTDTQYF. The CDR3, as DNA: TGTGCCAGCAGCCAAGGGATTAGCGGAACTAGCACAGATACGCAGTATTTT.

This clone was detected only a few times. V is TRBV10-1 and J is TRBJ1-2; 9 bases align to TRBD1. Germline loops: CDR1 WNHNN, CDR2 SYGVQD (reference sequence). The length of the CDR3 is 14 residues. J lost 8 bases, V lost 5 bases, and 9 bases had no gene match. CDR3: CASSPGQGSFGYTF. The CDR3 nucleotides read TGCGCCAGCAGTCCGGGACAGGGATCGTTCGGCTACACCTTC.

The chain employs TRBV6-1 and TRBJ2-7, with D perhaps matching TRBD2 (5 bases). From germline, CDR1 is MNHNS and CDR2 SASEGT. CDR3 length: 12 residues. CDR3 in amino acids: CPKRKDAYEQYF. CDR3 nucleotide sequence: TGTCCGAAGCGGAAGGATGCCTACGAGCAGTACTTC.

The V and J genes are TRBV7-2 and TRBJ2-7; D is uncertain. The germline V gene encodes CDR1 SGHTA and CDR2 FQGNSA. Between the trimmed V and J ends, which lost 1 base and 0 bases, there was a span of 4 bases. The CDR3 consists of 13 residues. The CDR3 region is CASSLDGSYEQYF. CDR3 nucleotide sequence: TGTGCCAGCAGCTTAGATGGCTCCTACGAGCAGTACTTC.

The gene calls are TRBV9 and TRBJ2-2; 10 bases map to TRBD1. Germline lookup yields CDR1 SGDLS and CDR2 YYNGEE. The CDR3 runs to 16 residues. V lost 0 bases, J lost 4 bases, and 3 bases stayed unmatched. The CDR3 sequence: CASSVGQGAITGELFF. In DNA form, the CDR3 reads TGTGCCAGCAGCGTAGGACAGGGGGCGATCACCGGGGAGCTGTTTTTT.

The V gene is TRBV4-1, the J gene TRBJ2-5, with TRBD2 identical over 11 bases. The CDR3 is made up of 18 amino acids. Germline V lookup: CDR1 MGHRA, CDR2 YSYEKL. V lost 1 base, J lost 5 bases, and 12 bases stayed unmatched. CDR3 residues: CASSQVNLGTSGPETQYF. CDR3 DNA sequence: TGCGCCAGCAGCCAAGTCAACCTCGGGACTAGCGGCCCGGAGACCCAGTACTTC.

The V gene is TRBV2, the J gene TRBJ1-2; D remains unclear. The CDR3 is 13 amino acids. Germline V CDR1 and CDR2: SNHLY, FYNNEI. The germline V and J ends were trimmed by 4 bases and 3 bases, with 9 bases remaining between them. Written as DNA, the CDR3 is TGTGCCAGCAGTGTTTACGGAGACTATGGCTACACCTTC. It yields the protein CASSVYGDYGYTF.

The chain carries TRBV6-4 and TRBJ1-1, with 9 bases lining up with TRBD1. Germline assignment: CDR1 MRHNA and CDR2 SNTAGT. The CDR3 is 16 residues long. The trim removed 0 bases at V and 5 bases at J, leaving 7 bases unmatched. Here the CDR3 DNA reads TGTGCCAGCAGTGACTCACCGGGACAGGGTCTAACTGAAGCTTTCTTT. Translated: CASSDSPGQGLTEAFF.

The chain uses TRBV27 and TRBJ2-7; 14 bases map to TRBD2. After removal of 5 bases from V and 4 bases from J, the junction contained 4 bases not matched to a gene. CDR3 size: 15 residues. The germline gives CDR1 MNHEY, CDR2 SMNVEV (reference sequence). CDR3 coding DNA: TGTGCCAGCAGTACCCGACTAGCGGGAGGGTACGAGCAGTACTTC. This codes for CASSTRLAGGYEQYF.

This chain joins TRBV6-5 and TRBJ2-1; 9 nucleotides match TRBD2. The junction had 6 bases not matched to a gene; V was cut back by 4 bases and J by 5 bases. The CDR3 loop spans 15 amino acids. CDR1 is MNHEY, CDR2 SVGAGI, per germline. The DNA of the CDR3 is TGTGCCAGCAGTTTTACTAGCGGGCAAAACAATGAGCAGTTCTTC. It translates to CASSFTSGQNNEQFF.

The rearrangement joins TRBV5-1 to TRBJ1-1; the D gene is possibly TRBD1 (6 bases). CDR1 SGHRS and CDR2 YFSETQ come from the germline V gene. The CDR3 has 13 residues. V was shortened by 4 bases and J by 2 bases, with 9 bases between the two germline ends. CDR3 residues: CASSLQGNTEAFF. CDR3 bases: TGCGCCAGCAGCCTACAGGGAAACACTGAAGCTTTCTTT. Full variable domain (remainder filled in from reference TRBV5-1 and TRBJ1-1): KAGVTQTPRYLIKTRGQQVTLSCSPISGHRSVSWYQQTPGQGLQFLFEYFSETQRNKGNFPGRFSGRQFSNSRSEMNVSTLELGDSALYLCASSLQGNTEAFFGQGTRLTVV.

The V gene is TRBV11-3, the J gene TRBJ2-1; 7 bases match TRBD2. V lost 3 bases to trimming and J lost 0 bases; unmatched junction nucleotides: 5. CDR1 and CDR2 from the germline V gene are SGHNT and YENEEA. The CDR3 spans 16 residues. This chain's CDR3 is CASSLGGDVSYNEQFF. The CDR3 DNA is TGTGCCAGCAGCTTGGGGGGGGACGTCTCCTACAATGAGCAGTTCTTC.

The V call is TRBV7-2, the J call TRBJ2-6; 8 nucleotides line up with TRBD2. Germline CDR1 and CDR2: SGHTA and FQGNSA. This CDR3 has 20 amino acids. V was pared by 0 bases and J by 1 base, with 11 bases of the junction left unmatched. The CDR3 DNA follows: TGTGCCAGCAGCTTAGCGCTTTGGCTAGCGGGTAAATCTGGGGCCAACGTCCTGACTTTC. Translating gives CASSLALWLAGKSGANVLTF.